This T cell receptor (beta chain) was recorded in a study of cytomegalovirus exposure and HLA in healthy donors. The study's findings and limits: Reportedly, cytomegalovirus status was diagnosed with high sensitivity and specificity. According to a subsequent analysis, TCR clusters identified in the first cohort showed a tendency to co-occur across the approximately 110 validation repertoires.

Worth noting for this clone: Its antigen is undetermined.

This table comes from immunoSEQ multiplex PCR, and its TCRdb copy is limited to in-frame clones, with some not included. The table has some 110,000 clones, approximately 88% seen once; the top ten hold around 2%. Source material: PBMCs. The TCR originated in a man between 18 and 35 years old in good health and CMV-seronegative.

For the CDR3, the DNA is TGTGCCAGCATGACGCCGGGACAGGGGGTGTCCTACGAGCAGTACTTC. Translated, it gives CASMTPGQGVSYEQYF. The rearrangement uses TRBV7-4 and TRBJ2-7; 11 positions agree with TRBD1. Trimming cost V 7 bases and J 1 base; bases outside gene matches: 9. Germline V gene lookup returns CDR1 SGHVT and CDR2 SQSDAQ. CDR3 length equals 16 residues.